The source of this TCR beta chain is a study of blood T cell repertoires in COVID-19 (dated by TCRdb to 2018 to 2020). For context, the study as a whole: Collaborator samples came from the United States, Italy and Spain and covered acute and convalescent phases of COVID-19. The prospective study material was composed of cDNA or gDNA derived from T cells, B-cell-depleted T cells, or PBMCs. The dataset comprised deeply sampled blood TCRbeta repertoires from subjects exposed to, actively infected with, or recovered from COVID-19. The repertoires were made available in a free public database intended to serve as a resource for research on the immune response to SARS-CoV-2. The samples were drawn from the first 160 participants of the ongoing ImmuneRACE study and from 950 to 1,500 subjects provided by 6 global collaborators. A de-identified subject ID, COVID-19 status, age in years and sex were almost always included in the sample metadata. Where available, HLA class I and class II types were taken from metadata supplied by the sample provider and were not determined by assay-based typing. Study-level results and caveats: The amount of clinical and demographic metadata varied by source and participant and was provided uncurated.

This clone occurred a few times. Its antigen is not yet known. The input lacks base qualities; no much larger clone sits a single base away. Relative to germline, V is missing 6 bases and J is missing 7 bases, with 15 bases of the junction outside any gene match. Based on the germline V gene, the CDR1 and CDR2 sequences are MRHNA and SNTAGT. The CDR3 spans 16 residues, from the cysteine through the phenylalanine. Only the CDR3 DNA is retained, 48 bases long and in frame from the first base. Whole blood was collected in K2EDTA tubes by collaborating institutions according to the institutions' own protocols. For TCRbeta analysis, collaborators shipped samples in one of three forms: frozen whole blood, isolated PBMCs, or DNA extracted from either of those sample types. TCRbeta CDR3 regions were amplified from genomic DNA by means of the immunoSEQ Assay, a bias-controlled multiplex PCR. For the original study's pipeline: The number of nucleated cells in each sample was estimated by amplification of reference gene primers within the assay. To quantify the absolute abundance of each unique TCRbeta CDR3 rearrangement, sequence reads were collapsed and filtered. For each sample, productive Simpson clonality was calculated by taking the square root of Simpson's diversity index across productive rearrangements. TCRdb stores this immuneACCESS table with in-frame sequences only. Part of the clones is absent; in the studies checked, under half of the shortfall reflects unresolved V genes, and no reason is known for the rest. V and J calls and clone size are as listed in that table; D and trimming were resolved from the DNA. In all, the sample holds 80,000 to 100,000 clones, and about 85% of those were seen once. About 4.4% of the sample is in the top ten clones.

The chain employs TRBV6-4 and TRBJ2-7; TRBD2 agrees with 10 junctional bases. The sequence derives from a man in his fifties or sixties with acute or convalescent COVID-19. The source material was peripheral blood. The CDR3 is CASRKTAAGGPGEQYF. The DNA sequence is as follows: TGTGCCAGCAGAAAAACGGCAGCGGGAGGGCCGGGTGAGCAGTACTTC.